This TCR beta chain stems from a study of CXCR3-negative and CXCR3-positive naive CD8 T cells. Looking at the study overall: Sequencing yielded some 140 million TRB reads, roughly 1.5 +/- 0.3 million per library.

TRB cDNA was prepared as libraries by UMI-labeled 5' RACE. TCRdb processed the 5' RACE reads again and assigns one entry to each CDR3 protein, with no DNA. This sample's table reports around 66,000 distinct CDR3 sequences. Germline V CDR1 and CDR2: SGHTA, FQGNSA. CDR3 size: 18 residues. A note on this clonotype: Its antigen remains unknown.

Whole-study results and caveats: Naive subsets showed comparable surface CD5, and TCR interaction strength was also inferred from TRB CDR3 physicochemistry. Naive cells that were CXCR3-positive had more hydrophobic TRB CDR3s (compared with CXCR3-negative naive cells). Naive subsets were similarly diverse, while memory CD8+ repertoires were much less diverse.

CD45RO-CCR7+CD27+CD95- defined naive CD8+ T cells. The source material was naive CXCR3+ CD8+ T cells from blood. Subset described: CD45RO-CCR7+CD27+CD95- naive CD8+ T cells expressing CXCR3 (TNR3+). This sequence originates from a human donor in good health. Some clones in this sample may be carry-over from other donors' samples. The chain is built from TRBV7-2 and TRBJ2-1; absent DNA, TCRdb's TRBD2 call cannot be checked. The CDR3 protein is CASSLGGIAGASYNEQFF.